Listed here is a single T cell receptor beta chain. The sample belongs to a study of blood T cell repertoires in COVID-19. Study-wide context: Researchers got acute and convalescent COVID-19 samples from the United States, Italy and Spain. PBMCs, B-cell-depleted T cells, or T cells were the source of the cDNA or gDNA that made up the material.

The germline V gene encodes CDR1 KGHSH and CDR2 LQKENI. The CDR3 loop spans 17 amino acids. V lost 1 base to trimming and J lost 2 bases; unmatched junction nucleotides: 8. Original handling: Estimation of nucleated cell counts was performed using reference gene primer amplification. TCRdb's copy holds only in-frame clones and misses some; the assay was immunoSEQ multiplex PCR. V and J calls and clone size are as listed in that table; D and trimming were resolved from the DNA. The sample carries 50,000 to 65,000 clones, roughly 72% recorded once. Sequencing used peripheral blood. This TCR came from a woman in her fifties or sixties with active or convalescent COVID-19. This chain links TRBV18 with TRBJ1-3; TRBD1 matches 7 bases. The CDR3 loop is CASSPRDSWAPGNTIYF. The CDR3 coding sequence is TGTGCCAGCTCACCACGGGACAGTTGGGCTCCTGGAAACACCATATATTTT. The full variable domain, rest sourced from reference TRBV18 and TRBJ1-3, is NAGVMQNPRHLVRRRGQEARLRCSPMKGHSHVYWYRQLPEEGLKFMVYLQKENIIDESGMPKERFSAEFPKEGPSILRIQQVVRGDSAAYFCASSPRDSWAPGNTIYFGEGSWLTVV.